Below, 12 T cell receptor beta chains from the same sample are listed, as sequenced in a study of T-cell reconstitution after alpha-beta-depleted transplantation in children. The library targeted TCRbeta and was prepared with unique molecular identifiers. MiXCR was run by TCRdb on the PCR reads, yielding one entry per CDR3 protein. The profile shows approximately 88,000 distinct CDR3 sequences, less than 15% of them singletons. This specimen consisted of PBMCs from the stem cell graft donor, obtained from the stem cell graft. The receptors stem from a human donor who donated a stem cell graft to a child with inherited bone marrow failure.

This clonotype has only a few counts. The chain links TRBV6-1 to TRBJ2-7; D not resolved. Germline-derived CDR1 and CDR2 are MNHNS and SASEGT. The CDR3 runs to 13 residues. Trimming removed 3 bases at V and 4 bases at J, with 10 bases between. The CDR3 region is CASSDGTLYEQYF. The CDR3 region has the DNA TGTGCCAGCAGTGATGGCACACTTTACGAGCAGTACTTC.

Ten or more counts support this clonotype. The chain uses TRBV4-2 and TRBJ1-5; D unresolved. CDR1 is LGHNA, CDR2 YNFKEQ, per germline. The CDR3 runs to 14 residues. Between the trimmed V and J ends, which lost 4 bases and 7 bases, there was a span of 14 bases. In DNA form, the CDR3 reads TGTGCCAGCAGCCCTCGACCGGGGAGCCAGCCCCAGCATTTT. It codes for CASSPRPGSQPQHF.

This clonotype was seen repeatedly, ten times or more. The chain joins TRBV7-2 to TRBJ2-1, with 10 positions matching TRBD2. The CDR3 spans 15 residues. Looked up from germline, CDR1 is SGHTA and CDR2 is FQGNSA. V trimming: 5 bases; J trimming: 3 bases; junction bases outside the gene matches: 4. In DNA, the CDR3 is TGTGCCAGCAGCACCGGACTAGCGGTCTACAATGAGCAGTTCTTC. Residues: CASSTGLAVYNEQFF.

This clonotype was counted ten times or more. The chain joins TRBV5-6 to TRBJ1-1; a possible D gene is TRBD1 (5 bases). The CDR3 is 15 amino acids. Looked up from germline, CDR1 is SGHDT and CDR2 is YYEEEE. V lost 6 bases, J lost 1 base, and 16 bases lay in between. The CDR3 is CASIRDPLPNTEAFF. CDR3 DNA sequence: TGTGCCAGCATCCGGGACCCCCTACCGAACACTGAAGCTTTCTTT.

V gene TRBV4-3 combines with J gene TRBJ2-7; no clear D gene. CDR1 is LGHNA, CDR2 YSLEER, per germline. V gave up 2 bases and J gave up 3 bases, with 14 bases separating them. This CDR3 is 15 amino acids long. Written as DNA, the CDR3 is TGCGCCAGCAGCCAACAAGACCATAGGGACTACGAGCAGTACTTC. Translating it yields CASSQQDHRDYEQYF.

In this sample, this clonotype turned up many times. V and J are TRBV4-3 and TRBJ1-1; weak D call: TRBD1 (5 bases). The CDR3 has 15 residues. Germline V gene sequence: CDR1 LGHNA, CDR2 YSLEER. V lost 4 bases to trimming and J lost 3 bases, with 15 bases between them. The CDR3 DNA reads TGCGCCAGCAGCCCCTGGGGCGCGGGGGACACTGAAGCTTTCTTT. Translation: CASSPWGAGDTEAFF.

This clonotype was seen many times. The V call is TRBV4-2, the J call TRBJ2-7; TRBD2 is a possible D gene (6 bases). The CDR3 is 12 residues long. Germline CDR1 is LGHNA and CDR2 is YNFKEQ. Trimming took off 3 bases at V and 12 bases at J, with 15 bases between the two ends. The CDR3 DNA sequence: TGTGCCAGCAGCCACGGAGGGGCCATGGCGTACTTC. This gives the protein CASSHGGAMAYF.

This clonotype occurred many times. Its ends do not fully match the called genes, so a read error is possible. The chain is built from TRBV7-2 and TRBJ2-1, with 10 bases identical to TRBD2. Germline CDR1 and CDR2: SGHTA and FQGNSA. The CDR3 has 15 amino acids. CDR3 DNA sequence: TGTGCCATCAGCCCCCAGCGGGGGGGTCAGAGTGAGCAGTTCTTC. Protein product: CAISPQRGGQSEQFF.

The chain couples TRBV12-2 to TRBJ2-7; the table gives TRBD1 as D, unverified against the DNA. TRBV12-2 is labeled a pseudogene. The CDR3 runs to 13 residues. The CDR3 sequence is CASRPRQGLKQYF. The DNA of the CDR3 is TGTGCAAGTCGTCCCAGACAAGGGTTGAAGCAGTACTTC.

This clonotype has just a few counts. V is TRBV6-2 or TRBV6-3 and J is TRBJ2-6; unclear D gene. Germline lookup yields CDR1 MNHEY and CDR2 SVGEGT. The CDR3 totals 16 residues. Trimming stripped 6 bases from V and 0 bases from J, with 12 bases between. The CDR3, as DNA: TGTGCCAGCAGCCATAGGGTACCCTCTGGGGCCAACGTCCTGACTTTC. It is translated as CASSHRVPSGANVLTF.

This clonotype came up many times. V and J are TRBV20-1 and TRBJ2-3, with D possibly matching TRBD2 (5 bases). V shed 5 bases and J shed 2 bases, with 20 bases lying between them. There are 16 residues in the CDR3. Looked up from germline, CDR1 is DFQATT and CDR2 is SNEGSKA (reference sequence). CDR3 in amino acids: CSAPKSGSAFTDTQYF. CDR3 DNA: TGCAGTGCTCCCAAATCGGGTAGCGCATTCACAGATACGCAGTATTTT.

This clonotype was observed many times. The genes are TRBV29-1 and TRBJ1-1; D ambiguous. V dropped 4 bases and J dropped 1 base, with 13 bases sitting between them. Germline values: CDR1 SQVTM, CDR2 ANQGSEA. This CDR3 has 14 amino acids. The CDR3, as DNA: TGCAGCGTTGTTTCGAGCCGCCGGAACACTGAAGCTTTCTTT. Translating it yields CSVVSSRRNTEAFF.